A single sample gave rise to the 12 T cell receptor beta chains below, sequenced in a study of cytotoxic CD8 clonotypes in ibrutinib-treated CLL. The repertoire was sequenced with immunoSEQ multiplex PCR; TCRdb's copy has only in-frame clones and lacks some. Of 29,000 or so clones listed, over 55% are singletons. The sequenced sample was PBMCs, obtained after 24 months of ibrutinib treatment. These receptors originate from a human donor with chronic lymphocytic leukemia.

The chain's CDR3 is CASSQEGRGTDTQYF. The CDR3 DNA reads TGCGCCAGCAGCCAAGAGGGAAGGGGCACAGATACGCAGTATTTT. V is TRBV4-3 and J is TRBJ2-3; D not certain. CDR3 length equals 15 residues. The V gene lost 0 bases and the J gene lost 1 base, with 8 bases spanning the gap. From germline, CDR1 is LGHNA and CDR2 YSLEER.

This CDR3 reads CASSGWSRRDYGYTF. The DNA of the CDR3 is TGTGCCAGCAGCGGGTGGAGCAGAAGAGACTATGGCTACACCTTC. This chain uses TRBV5-8 with TRBJ1-2, with no clear D. Per germline, CDR1 SGHTS and CDR2 YDEGEE. The V gene lost 4 bases and the J gene lost 3 bases, with 16 bases spanning the gap. The length of the CDR3 is 15 residues.

A few counts support this clone. The CDR3 nucleotides are TGTGCCAGTAGCGGCAGGGTAGTGTCAGATACGCAGTATTTT. Protein product: CASSGRVVSDTQYF. The chain employs TRBV19 and TRBJ2-3; D possibly corresponds to TRBD1 (5 bases). Trimming cost V 6 bases and J 4 bases, with 14 bases left between them. The CDR3 sequence is 14 residues long. In germline, CDR1 is LNHDA, CDR2 SQIVND (reference sequence).

This clone was picked up one time. The chain has TRBV7-9 and TRBJ1-1; no reliable D call. V was trimmed by 4 bases and J by 3 bases, leaving 18 bases between them. The CDR3 loop spans 16 amino acids. From germline, CDR1 is SEHNR and CDR2 FQNEAQ (reference sequence). The CDR3 DNA is TGTGCCAGCAGCTCCCCTGTTAGCTACGCGGACACTGAAGCTTTCTTT. This sequence encodes CASSSPVSYADTEAFF.

This clone showed up just a few times. V usage is TRBV30 and J usage is TRBJ1-2; D not certain. The CDR3 runs 12 residues. Trimming left V 0 bases short and J 5 bases short, with 7 bases between. Germline CDR1 GTSNPN, CDR2 SVGIG (reference sequence). CDR3 region: CAWSVSTYGYTF. The CDR3 DNA reads TGTGCCTGGAGTGTCTCAACTTATGGCTACACCTTC.

This clone was counted only a few times. This chain connects TRBV7-8 to TRBJ1-5, with D unresolved. CDR3 length: 13 residues. The germline CDR1 and CDR2 sequences are SGHVS and FQNEAQ. V was trimmed by 2 bases and J by 5 bases, leaving 7 bases between them. The CDR3 sequence: CASSLFSDQPQHF. CDR3 DNA: TGTGCCAGCAGCTTATTTTCGGATCAGCCCCAGCATTTT.

The rearrangement uses TRBV30 and TRBJ2-7; D not certain. Between the trimmed V and J ends, which lost 8 bases and 1 base, there was a span of 9 bases. This CDR3 comprises 11 residues. Germline V lookup: CDR1 GTSNPN, CDR2 SVGIG (reference sequence). CDR3 sequence reads: CAGLSSYEQYF. CDR3 in DNA: TGTGCCGGTTTATCATCCTACGAGCAGTACTTC.

This clone has a single count. This chain joins TRBV30 and TRBJ1-5; 7 bases align to TRBD1. CDR3 size: 14 residues. V shed 3 bases, J shed 3 bases, and the junction held 5 bases outside the gene matches. Germline CDR1 is GTSNPN and CDR2 is SVGIG (reference sequence). CDR3 coding DNA: TGTGCCTGGAGGGGACAGTTTCCCAATCAGCCCCAGCATTTT. Protein product: CAWRGQFPNQPQHF.

The chain uses TRBV11-2 and TRBJ1-1; D is unclear. The CDR3 has 14 amino acids. V lost 1 base to trimming and J lost 11 bases, with 17 bases between them. From germline, CDR1 is SGHAT and CDR2 FQNNGV. CDR3 nucleotides: TGTGCCAGCAGCTTAGGCGGTATGGTGGGTAGGGCTTTCTTT. Protein product: CASSLGGMVGRAFF.

V and J are TRBV4-2 and TRBJ1-5, with D perhaps matching TRBD1 (5 bases). V was pared by 3 bases and J by 5 bases, with 11 bases between. There are 14 residues in the CDR3. Germline CDR1 reads LGHNA; CDR2 reads YNFKEQ. CDR3 coding DNA: TGTGCCAGCAGCCAGACAGCCTCCTATCAGCCCCAGCATTTT. Its protein product is CASSQTASYQPQHF.

This clone was observed a handful of times. The CDR3: CATSRTTENIQYF. CDR3 bases: TGTGCCACCAGCAGGACTACCGAAAACATTCAGTACTTC. This chain links TRBV15 with TRBJ2-4; possible D gene TRBD2, 5 bases. With 3 bases removed from V and 5 bases from J, the gap between germline ends came to 8 bases. The CDR3 runs to 13 residues. Germline CDR1 is LNHNV and CDR2 is YYDKDF (reference sequence).

The chain uses TRBV5-1 and TRBJ1-2; 10 nucleotides line up with TRBD1. CDR3 length: 16 residues. V lost 0 bases and J lost 4; bases outside the gene matches: 6. Germline V CDR1 and CDR2: SGHRS, YFSETQ. The CDR3 DNA reads as TGCGCCAGCAGCTTGGCGGGGACAGGGGTAGGCTATGGCTACACCTTC. As protein: CASSLAGTGVGYGYTF.